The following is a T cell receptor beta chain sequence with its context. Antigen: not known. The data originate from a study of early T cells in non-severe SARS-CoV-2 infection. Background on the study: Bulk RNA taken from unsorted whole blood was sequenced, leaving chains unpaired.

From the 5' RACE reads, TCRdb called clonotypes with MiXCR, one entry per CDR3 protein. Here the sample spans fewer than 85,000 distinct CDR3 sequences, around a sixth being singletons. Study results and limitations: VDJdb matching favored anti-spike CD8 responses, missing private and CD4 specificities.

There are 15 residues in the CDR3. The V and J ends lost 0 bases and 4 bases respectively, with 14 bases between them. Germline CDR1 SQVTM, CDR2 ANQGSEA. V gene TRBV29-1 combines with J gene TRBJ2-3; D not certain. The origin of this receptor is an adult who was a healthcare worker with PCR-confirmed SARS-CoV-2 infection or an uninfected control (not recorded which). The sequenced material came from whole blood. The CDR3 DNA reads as TGCAGCGTTGAAGATCTGAACCCACCGCCAGATACGCAGTATTTT. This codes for CSVEDLNPPPDTQYF.